These T cell receptor beta chains were read from a single sample in a study of blood T cell repertoires in COVID-19. Method: immunoSEQ multiplex PCR; TCRdb's copy keeps in-frame clones and lacks some. The repertoire includes nearly 70,000 clones, 87% of them detected once, and approximately 3.6% sits in the top ten. Sequencing was performed on peripheral blood. Every receptor here comes from a woman aged 50 to 60 with COVID-19, enrolled during active disease. The conserved cysteine and the conserved F or W are not part of the CDR3 here.

TRBJ1-6 TRBV27 ASSLSLLNYNSPLH
TRBJ1-1 TRBV7-3 ASSPDRGRVEAAF
TRBJ2-1 TRBV27 ASRPPGTSGGF
TRBJ2-1 TRBV4-3 ASSQLRLAGDNEQF
TRBJ2-2 TRBV18 ASSPPGSGELF
TRBJ1-5 TRBV19 ASRAGEFINQPQH
TRBJ2-7 TRBV3-1/TRBV3-2 ASSQAGRQGLVEQY
TRBJ2-7 TRBV28 ASSLVGQGSSYEQY
TRBJ2-7 TRBV5-1 ASSQTTGYEQY
TRBJ1-2 TRBV19 ASSISALEGYT
TRBJ1-6 TRBV10-3 AISAGLNSPLH
TRBJ1-1 TRBV19 ASLRDRGSTEAF
TRBJ2-5 TRBV7-8 ASSRKGAPAFETQY
TRBJ2-3 TRBV21-1 ASSGPHGGNPDTQY
TRBJ2-3 TRBV5-1 ASSLDGTSTDTQY
TRBJ2-1 TRBV13 ASSPTGAGGYYNEQF
TRBJ1-3 TRBV2 ASRRDRVLGNTIY
TRBJ1-4 TRBV5-1 ASSLSGQINEKLF
TRBJ1-6 TRBV21-1 ARGDRDNSPLH
TRBJ2-3 TRBV2 ASSRDLPPDTQY
TRBJ1-3 TRBV28 ASSELDSSGNTIY
TRBJ1-5 TRBV19 ASSGTGVPNQPQH
TRBJ1-3 TRBV5-1 ASSLVPTDTIY
TRBJ2-2 TRBV7-9 ASSSGQGEVGELF
TRBJ1-1 TRBV18 ASSPMDGMNTEAF
TRBJ2-7 TRBV4-1 ASSQPAGRIYEQY
TRBJ1-1 TRBV18 ASSPPSQGTEAF
TRBJ1-6 TRBV19 ASTPHTGQGVKSPLH
TRBJ2-7 TRBV10-3 AISETPGTSDEQY
TRBJ2-1 TRBV5-8 ASPLDNEQF
TRBJ1-4 TRBV2 ASIKDRGTNEKLF
TRBJ2-2 TRBV11-2 ASSTHRVGELF
TRBJ2-7 TRBV28 ASSTRQGAYEQY
TRBJ2-1 TRBV19 ASSILAGSNEQF
TRBJ2-1 TRBV7-2 ASSPIAGGPYNEQF
TRBJ2-7 TRBV28 ASSSLAGDVSYEQY
TRBJ2-1 TRBV7-3 ASSPTPGLAGVEQF
TRBJ2-1 TRBV4-1 ASSQAGTSANEQF
TRBJ2-3 TRBV7-9 ASRLIRDRGRGTQY
TRBJ2-4 TRBV10-3 AISVGGNIQY
TRBJ2-3 TRBV19 ASSTRTDTQY
TRBJ2-7 TRBV10-2 ASSEQGGEQY
TRBJ2-2 TRBV11-1 ASSLSTGELF
TRBJ2-3 TRBV5-1 ASRAVNTDTQY
TRBJ2-3 TRBV3-1/TRBV3-2 ASSQPSGVGDTQY
TRBJ1-1 TRBV6-2/TRBV6-3 ASSSSLSRRNTEAF
TRBJ2-1 TRBV19 ASSEQGWYNEQF
TRBJ1-1 TRBV6-1 ASSEALGQRNTEAF
TRBJ1-5 TRBV19 ASRATGSQPQH
TRBJ1-5 TRBV28 ASSQGGSQPQH
TRBJ2-6 TRBV5-1 ASAPTGGANVLT
TRBJ2-1 TRBV29-1 SSQGRGPEISPSF
TRBJ2-5 TRBV2 ASKGQGAETQY
TRBJ2-7 TRBV7-2 ASSLRGSYEQY
TRBJ2-2 TRBV9 ASSGGLVPGELF
TRBJ2-7 TRBV5-6 ASSDRVSEQY
TRBJ2-2 TRBV5-1 ASSRGGPAGELF
TRBJ1-5 TRBV19 ASSLGGQVGSQPQH
TRBJ1-1 TRBV30 AWTAGARNTEAF